The entry below describes one T cell receptor beta chain. Its antigen is as yet unknown. The junction departs from germline at one end; a sequencing error may be responsible. The sample belongs to a study of T cells in Graves' hyperthyroidism and ophthalmopathy. Points from the study as a whole: In simple terms, a model built on 13 V-J features told ophthalmopathy apart from stable hyperthyroidism.

TCR beta CDR3 regions were amplified from RNA transcripts. In the first-round RT-PCR of the TCR CDR3, the HTBI primer set was used. TCRdb fed the multiplex PCR reads into MiXCR, producing one record per CDR3 protein. The profile shows about 380,000 distinct CDR3 sequences, about 13% of them singletons. Exclusion followed for patients with uncontrolled infection, other autoimmune disease, pregnancy or lactation. Germline V gene sequence: CDR1 SGHAT, CDR2 FQDESV (reference sequence). The CDR3 covers 15 residues. Source material: blood. The genes are TRBV11-1 and TRBJ1-2, with 8 bases identical to TRBD1. The clonotype comes from a man aged 25-45 years with Graves' hyperthyroidism that later progressed to Graves' ophthalmopathy. The CDR3 DNA reads as TGCGCCAGCAGCCAAATTTGGACAGGGAGTTATGGCTACACCTTC. The encoded protein is CASSQIWTGSYGYTF.